These 23 T cell receptor beta chains share one sample of origin, sequenced in a study of blood T cell repertoires in COVID-19. The repertoire was sequenced with immunoSEQ multiplex PCR; TCRdb's copy has only in-frame clones and lacks some. Altogether fewer than 250,000 clones are present, 75% to 90% being singletons, with the ten largest covering 3.7%. Sequencing was done on a sample of PBMCs or T cells enriched from blood (not recorded which). Receptor source: a woman in her twenties or thirties who had been exposed to COVID-19.

The V gene is TRBV14, the J gene TRBJ2-7, with 9 bases aligning to TRBD2. The CDR3 consists of 13 residues. Losses at the gene ends were 3 bases for V and 7 bases for J; bases not matched to a gene: 4. The germline CDR1 and CDR2 sequences are SGHDN and FVKESK. The CDR3 DNA reads as TGTGCCAGCAGCCAGGCGGGAGGGAGGGAGCAGTACTTC. Protein: CASSQAGGREQYF. Combining the CDR3 with reference TRBV14 and TRBJ2-7 gives the whole variable domain EAGVTQFPSHSVIEKGQTVTLRCDPISGHDNLYWYRRVMGKEIKFLLHFVKESKQDESGMPNNRFLAERTGGTYSTLKVQPAELEDSGVYFCASSQAGGREQYFGPGTRLTVT.

The rearrangement joins TRBV24-1 to TRBJ2-6; D is perhaps TRBD2 (5 bases). Germline V lookup: CDR1 KGHDR, CDR2 SFDVKD. CDR3 length: 15 amino acids. V lost 3 bases and J 0 bases, leaving 5 bases between the germline ends. Written as DNA, the CDR3 is TGTGCCACCAGTGATACTAGCTCTGGGGCCAACGTCCTGACTTTC. The encoded protein is CATSDTSSGANVLTF.

This rearrangement joins TRBV12-5 to TRBJ2-2; TRBD1 matches 7 bases. The V gene end was trimmed by 6 bases and the J gene end by 4 bases; junction bases not matched to a gene: 8. This CDR3 is 15 amino acids long. Per germline, CDR1 LGHNT and CDR2 FRNRAP. The CDR3 reads CASGLSTGFTGELFF. In nucleotides, the CDR3 is TGTGCTAGTGGCCTCTCGACAGGGTTCACCGGGGAGCTGTTTTTT.

This chain uses TRBV14 with TRBJ2-7; D remains unclear. From germline, CDR1 is SGHDN and CDR2 FVKESK. Trimming left V 5 bases short and J 3 bases short, with 11 bases between. This CDR3 has 13 residues. The CDR3 nucleotides read TGTGCCAGCAGCTCCTACTTATACTACGAGCAGTACTTC. Protein: CASSSYLYYEQYF.

The J gene is TRBJ1-5, the V gene TRBV18, with TRBD1 matching 7 bases. J gave up 5 bases and V 4 bases, and 8 bases lay outside the gene matches. Germline V gives CDR1 KGHSH, CDR2 LQKENI. The CDR3 runs 15 residues. The CDR3 loop is CASSLDRELYQPQHF. CDR3 DNA sequence: TGTGCCAGCTCACTCGACAGGGAATTGTATCAGCCCCAGCATTTT.

V gene TRBV5-1 combines with J gene TRBJ1-6; D possibly corresponds to TRBD1 (5 bases). This CDR3 region has 15 residues. CDR1 is SGHRS and CDR2 is YFSETQ in the germline V gene. Trimming stripped 0 bases from V and 7 bases from J, with 11 bases between. The DNA for the CDR3 is TGCGCCAGCAGCTTGGGTCCGGCAGGGAATTCACCCCTCCACTTT. Residues: CASSLGPAGNSPLHF.

This chain links TRBV19 with TRBJ2-5; D remains ambiguous. CDR1 is LNHDA, CDR2 SQIVND, per germline (reference sequence). V dropped 0 bases and J dropped 0 bases, with 5 bases sitting between them. The CDR3 totals 14 residues. In DNA form, the CDR3 reads TGTGCCAGTAGTATAGACTCCTACCAAGAGACCCAGTACTTC. Protein product: CASSIDSYQETQYF.

The V and J genes are TRBV27 and TRBJ1-5, with 8 bases that match TRBD1. The junction had 10 bases not matched to a gene; V was cut back by 5 bases and J by 1 base. Germline-derived CDR1 and CDR2 are MNHEY and SMNVEV (reference sequence). The CDR3 is 17 amino acids. The CDR3 protein is CASSPTSGGRSNQPQHF. The CDR3 nucleotides read TGTGCCAGCAGTCCTACCTCAGGGGGCAGGAGCAATCAGCCCCAGCATTTT.

The chain has TRBV2 and TRBJ1-6; 7 bases are shared with TRBD1. From germline, CDR1 is SNHLY and CDR2 FYNNEI. The V gene end was trimmed by 6 bases and the J gene end by 6 bases; junction bases not matched to a gene: 11. This CDR3 comprises 16 residues. CDR3 coding DNA: TGTGCCAGCAGAGATACTCGACAGGGTCTTAATTCACCCCTCCACTTT. Residues: CASRDTRQGLNSPLHF.

This chain uses TRBV7-9 with TRBJ2-1, with D perhaps matching TRBD1 (6 bases). CDR3 length equals 15 residues. The germline gives CDR1 SEHNR, CDR2 FQNEAQ (reference sequence). The V and J ends lost 1 base and 4 bases respectively, with 11 bases between them. CDR3: CASSLEGTPYNEQFF. As DNA, the CDR3 is TGTGCCAGCAGCTTAGAGGGGACACCTTACAATGAGCAGTTCTTC.

This clone was detected a few times. The gene calls are TRBV7-9 and TRBJ2-1; D might be TRBD2 (7 bases). The V and J ends lost 3 bases and 8 bases respectively, with 17 bases between them. Germline CDR1 reads SEHNR; CDR2 reads FQNEAQ (reference sequence). The CDR3 has 15 amino acids. CDR3 nucleotide sequence: TGTGCCAGCAGCTTCCAGGGCGGGGGCGCGTATGAGCAGTTCTTC. This gives the protein CASSFQGGGAYEQFF.

This chain uses TRBV6-5 with TRBJ1-3; TRBD1 agrees at 7 bases. V gave up 4 bases and J gave up 4 bases; unmatched junction bases: 7. CDR3 length: 15 amino acids. Germline CDR1 MNHEY, CDR2 SVGAGI. As DNA, the CDR3 is TGTGCCAGCAGTTTACAGGGGACGATGGGAAACACCATATATTTT. It codes for CASSLQGTMGNTIYF.

The chain employs TRBV16 and TRBJ1-2; no reliable D call. In germline, CDR1 is KGHSY, CDR2 FQNENV. This CDR3 spans 16 amino acids. The ends were cut back, 4 bases at V and 4 bases at J, with 19 bases in the middle. The CDR3 sequence is CASSLTSEGWPYGYTF. The CDR3 DNA reads TGTGCCAGCAGCCTAACAAGTGAGGGATGGCCCTATGGCTACACCTTC.

The chain has TRBV10-3 and TRBJ1-1; 9 bases agree with TRBD1. CDR1 is ENHRY and CDR2 is SYGVKD in the germline V gene. The trim removed 6 bases at V and 1 base at J, leaving 6 bases unmatched. The CDR3 extends over 15 amino acids. The CDR3 DNA reads as TGTGCCATCAGAACAACAGGGGGCAGGAACACTGAAGCTTTCTTT. Translation: CAIRTTGGRNTEAFF.

The J gene is TRBJ1-2, the V gene TRBV5-1, with D possibly TRBD1 on 5 matching bases. CDR1 and CDR2 (germline): SGHRS, YFSETQ. CDR3 size: 15 residues. V lost 2 bases and J 6 bases, leaving 17 bases between the germline ends. The CDR3 protein is CASSFAGSTTDGYTF. CDR3 nucleotides: TGCGCCAGCAGCTTCGCAGGGTCGACCACCGATGGCTACACCTTC. Using reference TRBV5-1 and TRBJ1-2 for the parts outside the CDR3, the full variable domain is KAGVTQTPRYLIKTRGQQVTLSCSPISGHRSVSWYQQTPGQGLQFLFEYFSETQRNKGNFPGRFSGRQFSNSRSEMNVSTLELGDSALYLCASSFAGSTTDGYTFGSGTRLTVV.

The chain uses TRBV2 and TRBJ2-2; the D gene is possibly TRBD1 (6 bases). Germline assignment: CDR1 SNHLY and CDR2 FYNNEI. The length of the CDR3 is 14 residues. Trimming left V 8 bases short and J 3 bases short, with 13 bases between. This CDR3 is CASSREGDTGELFF. In nucleotides, the CDR3 is TGTGCCAGCTCTAGAGAGGGGGACACCGGGGAGCTGTTTTTT.

V gene TRBV7-6 combines with J gene TRBJ2-2; no clear D gene. Germline V gene lookup returns CDR1 SGHVS and CDR2 FNYEAQ. With 1 base removed from V and 6 bases from J, the gap between germline ends came to 6 bases. This CDR3 has 13 residues. The CDR3 DNA reads as TGTGCCAGCAGCTTAGATGAGGCCGGGGAGCTGTTTTTT. Translation gives CASSLDEAGELFF.

The V and J genes are TRBV12-2 and TRBJ1-3; no check of the table's D call, TRBD1, against the DNA was made. TRBV12-2 is recorded as a pseudogene. This CDR3 comprises 18 residues. The CDR3 DNA reads as TGTGCAAGTCGCTTAGCGTCAGGGAACTCAGTATCTGGAAACACCATATATTTT. Translating it yields CASRLASGNSVSGNTIYF.

CDR3 sequence: CSAEYREQFF. The CDR3 region has the DNA TGCAGTGCTGAGTACAGAGAGCAGTTCTTC. The chain links TRBV20-1 to TRBJ2-1; D not certain. The CDR3 extends over 10 amino acids. The germline V and J ends were trimmed by 5 bases and 10 bases, with 9 bases remaining between them. Per germline, CDR1 DFQATT and CDR2 SNEGSKA (reference sequence).

The V and J genes are TRBV4-1 and TRBJ2-3; 12 positions agree with TRBD2. Germline CDR1 and CDR2: MGHRA and YSYEKL. The CDR3 is made up of 16 amino acids. V was pared by 2 bases and J by 3 bases, with 3 bases of the junction left unmatched. CDR3 sequence: CASSQRLAGETDTQYF. CDR3 DNA: TGCGCCAGCAGCCAACGACTAGCGGGAGAAACAGATACGCAGTATTTT.

The V call is TRBV28, the J call TRBJ2-7; 8 positions match TRBD1. Trimming took 5 bases from V and 2 from J; bases not matched to a gene: 11. Germline loops: CDR1 MDHEN, CDR2 SYDVKM. CDR3 length: 16 amino acids. DNA of the CDR3: TGTGCCAGCAGTCTTGGTGGACAGGGAGGAACCTACGAGCAGTACTTC. It codes for CASSLGGQGGTYEQYF.

V gene TRBV5-1 combines with J gene TRBJ2-1; D gene unclear. With 0 bases removed from V and 0 bases from J, the gap between germline ends came to 7 bases. The germline gives CDR1 SGHRS, CDR2 YFSETQ. This CDR3 region has 15 residues. CDR3 sequence reads: CASSLVVSSYNEQFF. The CDR3 nucleotides are TGCGCCAGCAGCTTGGTAGTAAGCTCCTACAATGAGCAGTTCTTC. Complete variable domain (other parts from reference TRBV5-1 and TRBJ2-1): KAGVTQTPRYLIKTRGQQVTLSCSPISGHRSVSWYQQTPGQGLQFLFEYFSETQRNKGNFPGRFSGRQFSNSRSEMNVSTLELGDSALYLCASSLVVSSYNEQFFGPGTRLTVL.

In this sample, this clone turned up a few times. The chain recombines TRBV7-8 with TRBJ1-5, with TRBD1 identical over 9 bases. The CDR3 is 14 amino acids. CDR1 and CDR2 from the germline V gene are SGHVS and FQNEAQ. The V gene end was trimmed by 5 bases and the J gene end by 5 bases; junction bases not matched to a gene: 4. This chain's CDR3 is CASSRTGGDQPQHF. CDR3 nucleotides: TGTGCCAGCAGCCGTACAGGGGGCGATCAGCCCCAGCATTTT. Full variable domain (remainder filled in from reference TRBV7-8 and TRBJ1-5): GAGVSQSPRYKVAKRGQDVALRCDPISGHVSLFWYQQALGQGPEFLTYFQNEAQLDKSGLPSDRFFAERPEGSVSTLKIQRTQQEDSAVYLCASSRTGGDQPQHFGDGTRLSIL.